Following are 11 T cell receptor beta chains from one sample sequenced in a study of cytomegalovirus exposure and HLA in healthy donors. Primers: 60 Vbeta forward and 13 Jbeta reverse. Only in-frame clones appear in the TCRdb table, and some are missing; sequencing was by immunoSEQ multiplex PCR. The profile shows 180,000 or so clones, about 85% of them singletons. Sequencing was done on a sample of PBMCs. These receptors all stem from a girl aged 10 to 17 in good health and CMV-seropositive.

As to this clone: The sample has other DNA sequences that encode this CDR3 too. The chain carries TRBV6-5 and TRBJ2-7; 9 nucleotides match TRBD1. Germline CDR1 MNHEY, CDR2 SVGAGI. The CDR3 loop spans 14 amino acids. After removal of 2 bases from V and 2 bases from J, the junction contained 1 base not matched to a gene. The CDR3 nucleotides are TGTGCCAGCAGTTACGGGACAGGGACCTACGAGCAGTACTTC. Its protein is CASSYGTGTYEQYF.

V usage is TRBV19 and J usage is TRBJ2-7, with a weak D call TRBD2 (6 bases). V lost 5 bases to trimming and J lost 6 bases, with 14 bases between them. The CDR3 consists of 13 residues. Germline loops: CDR1 LNHDA, CDR2 SQIVND (reference sequence). DNA for the CDR3: TGTGCCAGTAGTTCCCTGAACGGGGGCGAGCAGTACTTC. Encoded protein: CASSSLNGGEQYF.

The genes are TRBV21-1 and TRBJ2-7; the table names TRBD1, a call not compared with the DNA. TRBV21-1 is given as a pseudogene. The CDR3 runs to 14 residues. The CDR3 spells CASSKGTASYEQYF. The CDR3 DNA sequence: TGTGCCAGCAGCAAGGGGACAGCCTCCTACGAGCAGTACTTC.

A single count supports this clone. The chain combines TRBV11-3 with TRBJ2-1, with 7 nucleotides matching TRBD2. Per germline, CDR1 SGHNT and CDR2 YENEEA. The CDR3 is 17 residues long. V lost 5 bases to trimming and J lost 9 bases; unmatched junction nucleotides: 19. CDR3 DNA sequence: TGTGCCAGCAGCCCATTAGGGGCTAGCGGCAAAAGGGGTGAGCAGTTCTTC. Translated: CASSPLGASGKRGEQFF.

The chain uses TRBV5-1 and TRBJ2-7; the match to TRBD2 covers 12 bases. V lost 4 bases, J lost 7 bases, and 9 bases stayed unmatched. In germline, CDR1 is SGHRS, CDR2 YFSETQ. The CDR3 contains 15 residues. The CDR3 DNA is TGCGCCAGCAGCGACGGACTAGCGGGAACGGAAGAGCAGTACTTC. As protein: CASSDGLAGTEEQYF.

The V gene is TRBV5-1, the J gene TRBJ2-5, with D possibly matching TRBD2 (6 bases). The CDR3 is 15 amino acids. The germline gives CDR1 SGHRS, CDR2 YFSETQ. V gave up 1 base and J gave up 0 bases, with 10 bases separating them. CDR3 DNA: TGCGCCAGCAGCTTGCAAAGCGGGCACCAAGAGACCCAGTACTTC. This translates into CASSLQSGHQETQYF.

This chain connects TRBV27 to TRBJ1-1; tentatively, D is TRBD1 (6 bases). The CDR3 sequence is 15 residues long. CDR1 and CDR2 from the germline V gene are MNHEY and SMNVEV (reference sequence). V lost 1 base to trimming and J lost 0 bases, with 9 bases between them. Here the CDR3 DNA reads TGTGCCAGCAGTTTATTTGGGGACATGAACACTGAAGCTTTCTTT. Translated, it gives CASSLFGDMNTEAFF.

The CDR3: CASSPGLAGGETQYF. The CDR3 DNA sequence: TGTGCCAGCAGCCCCGGACTAGCGGGAGGAGAGACCCAGTACTTC. The chain has TRBV27 and TRBJ2-5; 14 positions match TRBD2. Germline V gene lookup returns CDR1 MNHEY and CDR2 SMNVEV (reference sequence). This CDR3 is 15 amino acids long. After removal of 6 bases from V and 4 bases from J, the junction contained 4 bases not matched to a gene.

The rearrangement links TRBV5-4 to TRBJ2-2, with 12 bases fitting TRBD2. The CDR3 extends over 17 amino acids. J was trimmed by 5 bases and V by 0 bases; bases with no gene match: 5. CDR1 is SGHNT, CDR2 YYREEE, per germline (reference sequence). The CDR3, as DNA: TGTGCCAGCAGCTTGGCTAGCGGGAGGGCGGTTACCGGGGAGCTGTTTTTT. Amino acid sequence: CASSLASGRAVTGELFF.

The chain employs TRBV27 and TRBJ2-2, with a weak D call TRBD2 (5 bases). The germline V and J ends were trimmed by 3 bases and 4 bases, with 6 bases remaining between them. The CDR3 is 13 amino acids. Germline lookup yields CDR1 MNHEY and CDR2 SMNVEV (reference sequence). The CDR3 sequence is CASSFRGTGELFF. The CDR3 DNA reads as TGTGCCAGCAGTTTTCGGGGCACCGGGGAGCTGTTTTTT.

This chain uses TRBV19 with TRBJ1-5; 9 bases agree with TRBD1. Germline values: CDR1 LNHDA, CDR2 SQIVND (reference sequence). This CDR3 is built from 16 residues. The junction had 8 bases not matched to a gene; V was cut back by 5 bases and J by 3 bases. The CDR3 bases are TGTGCCAGTAGTCCACCCGGGACAGGGAACAATCAGCCCCAGCATTTT. It yields the protein CASSPPGTGNNQPQHF.